The entry below describes one T cell receptor beta chain. This sample is drawn from a study of preoperative IRX-2 immunotherapy in early breast cancer. The repertoire was sequenced with immunoSEQ multiplex PCR; TCRdb's copy has only in-frame clones and lacks some. Here the sample spans approximately 27,000 clones, around four fifths being singletons. Stated treatment: preoperative locoregional IRX-2 cytokine immunotherapy. This phase Ib study tested locoregional IRX-2 cytokine immunotherapy given before surgery. Trimming stripped 2 bases from V and 8 bases from J, with 13 bases between. Germline-derived CDR1 and CDR2 are ENHRY and SYGVKD. The length of the CDR3 is 14 residues.

The genes are TRBV10-3 and TRBJ2-1, with D possibly called TRBD1 or TRBD2 (5 bases each). The sequence was collected from a human donor with breast cancer. This specimen was lymph node tissue, taken after IRX-2 immunotherapy. The CDR3 DNA follows: TGTGCCATCAGTGAGACAGCCCGGGGCGATGAGCAGTTCTTC. Encoded protein: CAISETARGDEQFF.